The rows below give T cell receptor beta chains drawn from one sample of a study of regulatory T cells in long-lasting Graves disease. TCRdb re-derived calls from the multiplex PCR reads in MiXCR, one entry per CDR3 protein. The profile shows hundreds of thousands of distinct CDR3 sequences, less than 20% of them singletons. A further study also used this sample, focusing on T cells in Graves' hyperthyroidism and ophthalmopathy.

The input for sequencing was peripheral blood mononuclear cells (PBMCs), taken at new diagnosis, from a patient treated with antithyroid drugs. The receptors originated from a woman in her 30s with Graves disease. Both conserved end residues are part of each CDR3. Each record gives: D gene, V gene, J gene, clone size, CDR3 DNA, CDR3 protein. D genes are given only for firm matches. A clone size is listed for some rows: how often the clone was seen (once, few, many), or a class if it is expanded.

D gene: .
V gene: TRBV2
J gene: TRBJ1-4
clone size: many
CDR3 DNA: TGTGCCAGCAGTTTCCAGGGTTTCACTAATGAAAAACTGTTTTTT
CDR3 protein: CASSFQGFTNEKLFF

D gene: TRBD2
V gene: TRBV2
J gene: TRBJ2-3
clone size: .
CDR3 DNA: TGTGCCAGCAGTGCTGCTAGCGGGGGTTCCACAGATACGCAGTATTTT
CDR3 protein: CASSAASGGSTDTQYF

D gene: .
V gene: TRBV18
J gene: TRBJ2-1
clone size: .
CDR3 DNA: TGTGCCAGCCCCCGCACCGCCGGAGGTGAGCAGTTCTTC
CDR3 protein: CASPRTAGGEQFF

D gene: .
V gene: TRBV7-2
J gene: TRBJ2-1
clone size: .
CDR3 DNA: TGTGCCAGCGGCACCTTGAGAGTAAGTGAGCAGTTCTTC
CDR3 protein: CASGTLRVSEQFF

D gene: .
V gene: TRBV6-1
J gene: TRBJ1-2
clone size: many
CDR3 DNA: TGTGCCAGCAGTACGCCAACAGGGCTCTATGGCTACACCTTC
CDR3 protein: CASSTPTGLYGYTF

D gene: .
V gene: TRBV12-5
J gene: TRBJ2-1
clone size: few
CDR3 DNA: TGTGCTAGTGGTTTGGAGGGGGGGGCCGCAGGTGAGCAGTTCTTC
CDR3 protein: CASGLEGGAAGEQFF

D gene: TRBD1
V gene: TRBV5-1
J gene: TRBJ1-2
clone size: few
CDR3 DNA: TGCGCCAGCAGCTTCGACAGGGGAAGGCATTGGGGCTACACCTTC
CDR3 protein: CASSFDRGRHWGYTF

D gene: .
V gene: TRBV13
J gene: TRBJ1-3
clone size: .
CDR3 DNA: TGTGCCAGCAGCTCATACGGGACTACAATAAACACCATATATTTT
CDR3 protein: CASSSYGTTINTIYF

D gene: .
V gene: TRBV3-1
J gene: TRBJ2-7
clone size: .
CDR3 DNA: TGTGCCAGCAGCCAAGAAGATCAGGGGCGGGACGAGCAGTACTTC
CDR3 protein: CASSQEDQGRDEQYF

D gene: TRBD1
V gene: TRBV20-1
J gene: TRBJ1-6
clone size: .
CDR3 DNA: TGCAGTGCTCAGAGACCTACAGGGGAGCGATCACCCCTCCACTTT
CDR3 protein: CSAQRPTGERSPLHF